The clone carrying this T cell receptor beta chain showed up just a few times. Its antigen remains unidentified. A read error may produce the germline difference seen at one junction end. TCR beta CDR3 regions were amplified from RNA transcripts. The HTBI primer set was used in a first-round RT-PCR of the TCR CDR3. TCRdb recomputed calls from the multiplex PCR reads with MiXCR, one row per CDR3 protein. The sample records more than 500,000 distinct CDR3 sequences, over 35% being singletons. Looked up from germline, CDR1 is SGHTA and CDR2 is FQGNSA. This CDR3 has 12 residues. This sample is part of a study of T cells in Graves' hyperthyroidism and ophthalmopathy. The study, taken as a whole, reports: Blood samples included most of the expanded thyroid clonotypes exceeding 0.001. A 13 V-J model separated ophthalmopathy from stable hyperthyroidism.

The chain carries TRBV7-2 and TRBJ2-7; possibly TRBD2 for D (6 bases). The clonotype comes from an adult woman with Graves' disease, either hyperthyroidism or ophthalmopathy (not recorded which). Sequencing was done on a sample of peripheral blood or thyroid tissue (not recorded which). The CDR3 DNA follows: TGTGCCAGCAGCTCCAGGGTGGGGACTCTCGTCTTC. Protein: CASSSRVGTLVF.